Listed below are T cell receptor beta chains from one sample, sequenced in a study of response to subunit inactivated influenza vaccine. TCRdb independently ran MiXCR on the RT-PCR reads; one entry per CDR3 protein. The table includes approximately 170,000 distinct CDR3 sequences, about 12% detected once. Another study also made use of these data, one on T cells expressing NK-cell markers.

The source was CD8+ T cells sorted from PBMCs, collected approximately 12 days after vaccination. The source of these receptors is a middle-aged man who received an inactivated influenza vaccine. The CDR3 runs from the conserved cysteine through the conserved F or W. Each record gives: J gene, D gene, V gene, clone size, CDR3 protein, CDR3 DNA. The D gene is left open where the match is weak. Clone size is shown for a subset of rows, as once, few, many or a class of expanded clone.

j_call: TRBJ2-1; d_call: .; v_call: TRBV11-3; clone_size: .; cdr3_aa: CASRAGLGEQFF; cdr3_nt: TGTGCCAGCAGAGCGGGCCTGGGAGAGCAGTTCTTC
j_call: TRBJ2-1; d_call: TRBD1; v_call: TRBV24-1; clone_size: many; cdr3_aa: CATSDQPPGTGVNEQFF; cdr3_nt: TGTGCCACCAGTGATCAACCCCCCGGGACAGGCGTCAATGAGCAGTTCTTC
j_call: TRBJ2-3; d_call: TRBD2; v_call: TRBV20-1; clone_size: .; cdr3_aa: CSASIVASGTRTDTQYF; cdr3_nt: TGCAGTGCTAGTATTGTTGCGAGCGGGACTAGGACAGATACGCAGTATTTT
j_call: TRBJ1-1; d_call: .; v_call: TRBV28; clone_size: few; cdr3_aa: CASSSSDNPAEAFF; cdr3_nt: TGTGCCAGCAGTTCATCGGACAACCCTGCTGAAGCTTTCTTT
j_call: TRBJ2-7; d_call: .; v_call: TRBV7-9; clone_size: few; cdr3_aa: CASSHISYTQVLFYEQYF; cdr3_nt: TGTGCCAGCAGCCACATTTCCTACACGCAGGTACTATTCTACGAGCAGTACTTC
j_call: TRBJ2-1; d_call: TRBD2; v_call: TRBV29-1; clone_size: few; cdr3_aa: CSVNGEGSYNEQFF; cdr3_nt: TGCAGCGTCAACGGGGAGGGCTCCTACAATGAGCAGTTCTTC
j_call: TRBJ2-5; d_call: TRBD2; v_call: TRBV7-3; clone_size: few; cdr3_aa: CASSLDGREETQYF; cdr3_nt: TGTGCCAGCAGCTTGGACGGGAGGGAAGAGACCCAGTACTTC
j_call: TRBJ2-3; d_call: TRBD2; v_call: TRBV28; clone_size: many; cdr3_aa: CASSPTSGSSPDTQYF; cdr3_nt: TGTGCCAGCAGCCCTACCAGCGGGAGTAGCCCAGATACGCAGTATTTT
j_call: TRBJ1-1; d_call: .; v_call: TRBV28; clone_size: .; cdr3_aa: CASSGYTEAFF; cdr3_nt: TGTGCCAGCAGTGGGTACACTGAAGCTTTCTTT
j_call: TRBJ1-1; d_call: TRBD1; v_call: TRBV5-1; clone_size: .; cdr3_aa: CASSLAPPTGVTEAFF; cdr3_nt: TGCGCCAGCAGCTTGGCCCCTCCGACAGGGGTCACTGAAGCTTTCTTT